Sequencing of this T cell receptor beta chain was carried out in a study of human T cells and chemical hapten exposure. The study used a library that attached unique molecular identifiers to individual cDNA molecules. TCRdb re-called the RACE reads with MiXCR, one entry per CDR3 protein. This sample has about 270,000 distinct CDR3 sequences; 7.5% to 9% occur once, and the top ten carry 0.9% to 1.5%. On this clonotype itself: Antigen specificity is unknown.

Study observations and caveats: Expanded TCR counts at PT1 were positively correlated with the patch test score.

Time point indicated: pre-sensitization, week 0. The treatment here: therapeutic diphenylcyclopropenone sensitization with weekly scalp DPC. Patients had alopecia, were aged 18 to 70, and were not pregnant. CDR1 is SGHDT and CDR2 is YYEEEE in the germline V gene. The CDR3 contains 16 residues. The V and J ends lost 1 base and 4 bases respectively, with 16 bases between them. The chain combines TRBV5-6 with TRBJ2-3; the D gene is possibly TRBD1 (6 bases). This clonotype was obtained from a man younger than 30 with alopecia areata. Some clones in this sample may be carry-over from other donors' samples. The sample in question was whole blood, obtained in connection with sensitization to the hapten diphenylcyclopropenone (DPC). CDR3 in DNA: TGTGCCAGCAGCTTGAGGCGACAGGCTGCTCCAGATACGCAGTATTTT. It specifies CASSLRRQAAPDTQYF.